These 3 T cell receptor beta chains were all obtained from the same sample, sequenced in a study of shared clonotypes between healthy human individuals. Sequencing used immunoSEQ multiplex PCR; TCRdb keeps in-frame clones, though not all of them. The repertoire holds some 660,000 clones, with about 80% as singletons. The sequencing sample was made of memory CD4+ T cells sorted from blood. Regarding subset: CD45RA-negative fraction. These receptors all come from a woman in her thirties in good health.

This chain connects TRBV7-6 to TRBJ2-1, with D unresolved. Between the trimmed V and J ends, which lost 6 bases and 6 bases, there was a span of 15 bases. The CDR3 totals 14 residues. Germline CDR1 SGHVS, CDR2 FNYEAQ. The CDR3, as DNA: TGTGCCAGCAGTTCCCACGGACCAACCAATGAGCAGTTCTTC. Protein sequence: CASSSHGPTNEQFF. Full variable domain (missing parts from reference TRBV7-6 and TRBJ2-1): GAGVSQSPRYKVTKRGQDVALRCDPISGHVSLYWYRQALGQGPEFLTYFNYEAQQDKSGLPNDRFSAERPEGSISTLTIQRTEQRDSAMYRCASSSHGPTNEQFFGPGTRLTVL.

The chain joins TRBV2 to TRBJ1-4, with D hard to call. The CDR3 contains 14 residues. Germline CDR1 is SNHLY and CDR2 is FYNNEI. Trimming cost V 0 bases and J 8 bases, with 10 bases left between them. The CDR3 loop is CASSEATGIEKLFF. The CDR3 nucleotides are TGTGCCAGCAGTGAAGCGACCGGGATAGAAAAACTGTTTTTT.

This clone was picked up a small number of times. The V call is TRBV5-4, the J call TRBJ2-5; 10 positions match TRBD2. The CDR3 has 14 residues. With V trimmed by 0 bases and J by 5 bases, 1 base remained unmatched. Germline values: CDR1 SGHNT, CDR2 YYREEE (reference sequence). In DNA, the CDR3 is TGTGCCAGCAGCTTGGCTAGCGGGAGTGAGACCCAGTACTTC. It is translated as CASSLASGSETQYF.